The 18 T cell receptor beta chains below all came from one sample that was sequenced in a study of T cells in Graves' hyperthyroidism and ophthalmopathy. RNA transcripts served as the template for amplifying TCR beta CDR3 regions. Carried out on the TCR CDR3, a first-round RT-PCR used the HTBI primer set. TCRdb passed the multiplex PCR reads through MiXCR, listing each CDR3 protein once. The sample lists roughly 250,000 distinct CDR3 sequences, roughly 15% seen once, with more than 10% in the top ten. Specimen: blood. These receptors were collected from a woman between 40 and 50 years old with Graves' hyperthyroidism that later progressed to Graves' ophthalmopathy.

This clonotype was seen ten or more times. This chain uses TRBV11-2 with TRBJ2-3, with no clear D. Germline V gives CDR1 SGHAT, CDR2 FQNNGV. CDR3 length: 16 residues. Trimming took 1 base from V and 0 from J, leaving 11 bases between them. The CDR3 DNA reads TGTGCCAGCAGCTTAGGGGCGGCCGGGAGCACAGATACGCAGTATTTT. Translated: CASSLGAAGSTDTQYF.

The chain carries TRBV7-9 and TRBJ2-7; TRBD2 matches at 7 bases. Germline V lookup: CDR1 SEHNR, CDR2 FQNEAQ (reference sequence). There are 12 residues in the CDR3. V was pared by 2 bases and J by 6 bases, with 1 base of the junction left unmatched. Here the CDR3 DNA reads TGTGCCAGCAGCTTACCGGGGGGCGAGCAGTACTTC. The encoded protein is CASSLPGGEQYF.

This clonotype was detected ten times or more. V gene TRBV15 combines with J gene TRBJ2-5; 8 positions agree with TRBD1. The germline CDR1 and CDR2 sequences are LNHNV and YYDKDF (reference sequence). The CDR3 is made up of 14 amino acids. The trim removed 0 bases at V and 5 bases at J, leaving 2 bases unmatched. DNA of the CDR3: TGTGCCACCAGCAGAGATCAGGGGGCGGAGACCCAGTACTTC. Translating it yields CATSRDQGAETQYF.

In its sample, this clonotype was seen many times. This chain joins TRBV24-1 and TRBJ2-1; tentatively, D is TRBD1 or TRBD2 (6 bases each). Trimming pared 7 bases from V and 8 bases from J, leaving 14 bases between. This CDR3 has 13 residues. The germline V gene encodes CDR1 KGHDR and CDR2 SFDVKD. CDR3 sequence (DNA): TGTGCCACCAGGGGGGCAGGGAGGCATGAGCAGTTCTTC. It is translated as CATRGAGRHEQFF.

CDR3 nucleotides: TGCAGTGCTAGAGTCACCGGGGGCGGTAACTCCTATAATTCACCCCTCCACTTT. As protein: CSARVTGGGNSYNSPLHF. The chain has TRBV20-1 and TRBJ1-6, with a weak D call TRBD1 (6 bases). Germline lookup yields CDR1 DFQATT and CDR2 SNEGSKA (reference sequence). V shed 1 base and J shed 0 bases, with 16 bases lying between them. The CDR3 spans 18 residues.

In its sample, this clonotype was seen a few times. The rearrangement joins TRBV4-1 to TRBJ2-1; D perhaps matches TRBD1 (6 bases). V gave up 1 base and J gave up 3 bases, with 13 bases separating them. The germline CDR1 and CDR2 sequences are MGHRA and YSYEKL. The CDR3 sequence is 16 residues long. CDR3 region: CASSQVHRESYNEQFF. In DNA, the CDR3 is TGCGCCAGCAGCCAAGTCCACAGGGAGAGCTACAATGAGCAGTTCTTC.

About this clonotype: This sequence may be a read error, since a much larger clone differs from it by one base. V usage is TRBV11-1 and J usage is TRBJ2-3; no definite D call. Germline V gene data show CDR1 as SGHAT and CDR2 as FQDESV (reference sequence). This CDR3 spans 12 amino acids. This CDR3 reads CASSGNTDAQYF. The DNA for the CDR3 is TGTGCCAGCAGCGGGAACACAGATGCGCAGTATTTT. The whole variable domain, remainder taken from reference TRBV11-1 and TRBJ2-3, is EAEVAQSPRYKITEKSQAVAFWCDPISGHATLYWYRQILGQGPELLVQFQDESVVDDSQLPKDRFSAERLKGVDSTLKIQPAELGDSAMYLCASSGNTDAQYFGPGTRLTVL.

This clonotype was observed a few times. At one end the junction does not follow the germline gene, possibly because of a read error. This sequence joins TRBV7-7 and TRBJ2-2; TRBD2 agrees at 7 bases. Germline V CDR1 and CDR2: SSHAT, FNYEAQ (reference sequence). The length of the CDR3 is 15 residues. CDR3 sequence reads: CASSRSGSNTGELFF. The CDR3 nucleotides read TGTGCTAGCAGTCGTAGCGGGTCGAACACCGGGGAGCTGTTTTTT. The full variable domain, its missing parts supplied by reference TRBV7-7 and TRBJ2-2, is GAGVSQSPRYKVTKRGQDVTLRCDPISSHATLYWYQQALGQGPEFLTYFNYEAQPDKSGLPSDRFSAERPEGSISTLTIQRTEQRDSAMYRCASSRSGSNTGELFFGEGSRLTVL.

This clonotype came up many times. This rearrangement joins TRBV11-2 to TRBJ2-1; 14 nucleotides agree with TRBD2. The CDR3 loop spans 17 amino acids. Germline CDR1 and CDR2: SGHAT and FQNNGV. The V and J ends lost 5 bases and 4 bases, in that order; junction bases with no gene match: 7. The DNA for the CDR3 is TGTGCCAGCAGCCTAGGGACTAGCGGGAGCCCTTACAATGAGCAGTTCTTC. Protein product: CASSLGTSGSPYNEQFF. The variable domain in full, completed from reference TRBV11-2 and TRBJ2-1, reads EAGVAQSPRYKIIEKRQSVAFWCNPISGHATLYWYQQILGQGPKLLIQFQNNGVVDDSQLPKDRFSAERLKGVDSTLKIQPAKLEDSAVYLCASSLGTSGSPYNEQFFGPGTRLTVL.

The rearrangement links TRBV6-5 to TRBJ1-2, with TRBD1 identical over 7 bases. This CDR3 comprises 14 residues. Germline-derived CDR1 and CDR2 are MNHEY and SVGAGI. The V segment lost 2 bases and the J segment 5 bases; nucleotides outside the gene matches: 5. The DNA for the CDR3 is TGTGCCAGCAGTTACATGAGGGGGCAATATGGCTACACCTTC. Encoded protein: CASSYMRGQYGYTF.

The chain uses TRBV7-3 and TRBJ2-7; 16 nucleotides line up with TRBD2. Per germline, CDR1 SGHTA and CDR2 FQGTGA. The J segment lost 6 bases and the V segment lost 4 bases, leaving 12 bases of the junction unmatched. This CDR3 is 18 amino acids long. CDR3 amino acids: CASSSGTSGRGWIREQYF. For the CDR3, the DNA is TGTGCCAGCAGCTCCGGGACTAGCGGGAGGGGGTGGATCCGCGAGCAGTACTTC. The full variable domain, its missing parts supplied by reference TRBV7-3 and TRBJ2-7, is GAGVSQTPSNKVTEKGKYVELRCDPISGHTALYWYRQSLGQGPEFLIYFQGTGAADDSGLPNDRFFAVRPEGSVSTLKIQRTERGDSAVYLCASSSGTSGRGWIREQYFGPGTRLTVT.

This clonotype appeared many times. This chain uses TRBV2 with TRBJ2-1; 16 bases fit TRBD2. This CDR3 has 18 residues. The ends lost 10 bases at V and 8 bases at J; junction bases unmatched: 17. Germline values: CDR1 SNHLY, CDR2 FYNNEI. The CDR3 sequence: CAIDGGLAGGGPTDEQFF. Written as DNA, the CDR3 is TGTGCCATCGATGGGGGACTAGCGGGAGGGGGCCCTACCGATGAGCAGTTCTTC.

This clonotype was observed at least ten times. Written as DNA, the CDR3 is TGTGCCACCAGGAAAAGGGGGGACAGGGACAACAATGAGCAGTTCTTC. Its translation is CATRKRGDRDNNEQFF. V gene TRBV15 combines with J gene TRBJ2-1, with 9 nucleotides matching TRBD1. With 6 bases clipped from V and 5 bases from J, the junction kept 11 bases outside the gene matches. This CDR3 is built from 16 residues. Germline CDR1 is LNHNV and CDR2 is YYDKDF (reference sequence).

At least ten counts were recorded for this clonotype. The chain is built from TRBV4-1 and TRBJ2-7; D uncertain. The CDR3 loop spans 13 amino acids. V was shortened by 0 bases and J by 4 bases, with 7 bases between the two germline ends. CDR1 is MGHRA and CDR2 is YSYEKL in the germline V gene. The CDR3 DNA sequence: TGCGCCAGCAGCCAAGAACGGCTTTACGAGCAGTACTTC. Translated: CASSQERLYEQYF.

In its sample, this clonotype was seen many times. This chain uses TRBV4-1 with TRBJ1-4, with D maybe TRBD1 (6 bases). Germline loops: CDR1 MGHRA, CDR2 YSYEKL. V dropped 0 bases and J dropped 7 bases, with 15 bases sitting between them. The CDR3 consists of 16 residues. The CDR3 sequence: CASSQDNGRGSEKLFF. CDR3 bases: TGCGCCAGCAGCCAAGATAACGGCAGGGGTTCTGAAAAACTGTTTTTT.

This chain links TRBV19 with TRBJ2-2, with D possibly TRBD2 on 6 matching bases. Germline CDR1 and CDR2: LNHDA and SQIVND (reference sequence). Between the trimmed V and J ends, which lost 10 bases and 3 bases, there was a span of 12 bases. This CDR3 region has 13 residues. CDR3 coding DNA: TGTGCCACTTCAACTAGCTACACCGGGGAGCTGTTTTTT. It specifies CATSTSYTGELFF.

This clonotype was counted many times. V and J are TRBV6-1 and TRBJ2-7; D uncertain. This CDR3 contains 15 residues. The germline CDR1 and CDR2 sequences are MNHNS and SASEGT. Deletions cut 3 bases from V and 3 bases from J, with 15 bases between. The DNA of the CDR3 is TGTGCCAGCAGTGATTCTCAGCGCCCGCTCTACGAGCAGTACTTC. It translates to CASSDSQRPLYEQYF.

V gene TRBV29-1 combines with J gene TRBJ1-2; perhaps TRBD1 as D (6 bases). Per the germline V gene, CDR1 is SQVTM and CDR2 is ANQGSEA. The CDR3 contains 13 residues. Trimming stripped 0 bases from V and 4 bases from J, with 9 bases between. CDR3 DNA: TGCAGCGTTGAAGATTGGACAGCCTATGGCTACACCTTC. Amino acids: CSVEDWTAYGYTF. Looking up the rest from reference TRBV29-1 and TRBJ1-2 gives the full variable domain: SAVISQKPSRDICQRGTSLTIQCQVDSQVTMMFWYRQQPGQSLTLIATANQGSEATYESGFVIDKFPISRPNLTFSTLTVSNMSPEDSSIYLCSVEDWTAYGYTFGSGTRLTVV.